These T cell receptor beta chains were read from a single sample in a study of blood T cell repertoires in COVID-19. Data came from immunoSEQ multiplex PCR; TCRdb stores just in-frame clones and leaves some out. The data contain 230,000 or so clones, about 87% of them seen just once; the ten biggest clones take up over 2%. The sample taken for sequencing was PBMCs or T cells enriched from blood (not recorded which). These receptors were taken from a woman aged 40 to 50 with acute COVID-19. CDR3s include the opening cysteine and the closing phenylalanine or tryptophan. The D gene is left open where the match is weak.

>TRBJ2-1|15|TRBD1|TRBV19
CASSIGQGVLNEQFF
>TRBJ2-7|17|-|TRBV19
CASSKASKPRGIYEQYF
>TRBJ2-3|16|-|TRBV5-4
CASSPGLQGGTDTQYF
>TRBJ2-1|15|TRBD2|TRBV19
CASSLLSGGLNEQFF
>TRBJ1-2|13|-|TRBV5-4
CASRMFGGDGYTF
>TRBJ2-1|17|-|TRBV7-9
CASSLARGDPRYNEQFF
>TRBJ2-1|15|TRBD1|TRBV2
CASIRRQGAGNEQFF
>TRBJ1-6|13|-|TRBV4-3
CASSQDRSSPLHF
>TRBJ2-1|15|TRBD2|TRBV24-1
CATSGFSGESNEQFF
>TRBJ1-2|14|-|TRBV3-1/TRBV3-2
CASSPTGGPYGYTF
>TRBJ2-1|13|-|TRBV6-2/TRBV6-3
CASSPSVPGEQFF
>TRBJ1-4|15|-|TRBV11-3
CASSGQTASNEKLFF
>TRBJ2-3|15|-|TRBV5-6
CASSLGNRGGGARYF
>TRBJ1-3|16|TRBD1|TRBV10-1
CASRRGDSHPGNTIYF
>TRBJ2-3|14|TRBD1|TRBV2
CASSRTGITDTQYF
>TRBJ1-4|14|-|TRBV15
CATSRRITGYKLFF
>TRBJ2-3|11|TRBD1|TRBV10-2
CASSLGTGNYF